This T cell receptor beta chain was documented in a study of T-cell reconstitution after alpha-beta-depleted transplantation in children. Germline V gene data show CDR1 as LGHDT and CDR2 as YNNKEL (reference sequence). This CDR3 is 17 amino acids long. V lost 1 base and J 4 bases, leaving 19 bases between the germline ends. TCRbeta library preparation incorporated unique molecular identifiers. TCRdb recomputed calls from the PCR reads with MiXCR, one row per CDR3 protein. The repertoire has about 540,000 distinct CDR3 sequences, roughly 18% of them found once; the top ten carry 3.3%. This specimen was PBMCs from the stem cell graft donor, taken from the stem cell graft. The receptor was isolated from a human donor who donated a stem cell graft to a child with acute lymphoblastic leukemia. This chain uses TRBV3-1 with TRBJ1-2; D is unclear. This CDR3 reads CASSQVRPGRGFYGYTF. As DNA, the CDR3 is TGTGCCAGCAGCCAAGTGAGACCGGGCCGCGGCTTCTATGGCTACACCTTC.